The next 17 T cell receptor beta chains were all read from a single sample in a study of Tregs in tolerant kidney transplant recipients. Profiled with immunoSEQ multiplex PCR; TCRdb holds only in-frame clones, not every one. The sample shows 50,000 to 85,000 clones, 80% to 95% of them seen only once. Sequences were derived from CD8+ T cells from blood, sampled before the transplant. These receptors were taken from a human donor who received a combined kidney and bone marrow transplant.

J is TRBJ1-3 and V is TRBV7-9; tentative D call: TRBD1 (5 bases). V lost 4 bases and J 0 bases, leaving 16 bases between the germline ends. The CDR3 extends over 17 amino acids. Germline lookup yields CDR1 SEHNR and CDR2 FQNEAQ (reference sequence). DNA for the CDR3: TGTGCCAGCAGCTCCCTCCCCCAGGGCCTCTCTGGAAACACCATATATTTT. Translated, it gives CASSSLPQGLSGNTIYF.

The chain links TRBV7-6 to TRBJ2-3; 7 nucleotides agree with TRBD2. The length of the CDR3 is 17 residues. J was trimmed by 1 base and V by 5 bases; bases with no gene match: 12. CDR1 is SGHVS and CDR2 is FNYEAQ in the germline V gene. The DNA for the CDR3 is TGTGCCAGCAGCGCGACACGTTCTAGCGGCCGCACAGATACGCAGTATTTT. This translates into CASSATRSSGRTDTQYF.

This clone has more than one count but fewer than ten. The CDR3: CASSELRTGGNQPQHF. CDR3 nucleotides: TGTGCCAGCAGTGAACTAAGGACAGGGGGCAATCAGCCCCAGCATTTT. The chain uses TRBV6-1 and TRBJ1-5; 9 bases are shared with TRBD1. From germline, CDR1 is MNHNS and CDR2 SASEGT. The CDR3 spans 16 residues. V shed 2 bases and J 2 bases; nucleotides not matched to a gene: 4.

The chain links TRBV9 to TRBJ1-1; maybe TRBD1 (6 bases). The germline CDR1 and CDR2 sequences are SGDLS and YYNGEE. Trimming left V 0 bases short and J 2 bases short, with 14 bases between. The CDR3 covers 16 residues. CDR3 in DNA: TGTGCCAGCAGCGTAGGGGTGACAGGCCTAAACACTGAAGCTTTCTTT. It encodes CASSVGVTGLNTEAFF.

The V gene is TRBV11-2, the J gene TRBJ1-4; unclear D gene. Trimming took off 5 bases at V and 6 bases at J, with 13 bases between the two ends. CDR1 is SGHAT and CDR2 is FQNNGV in the germline V gene. The CDR3 sequence is 14 residues long. The CDR3 loop is CASSPFGSDEKLFF. DNA of the CDR3: TGTGCCAGCAGCCCCTTCGGGAGCGATGAAAAACTGTTTTTT. The full variable domain, rest sourced from reference TRBV11-2 and TRBJ1-4, is EAGVAQSPRYKIIEKRQSVAFWCNPISGHATLYWYQQILGQGPKLLIQFQNNGVVDDSQLPKDRFSAERLKGVDSTLKIQPAKLEDSAVYLCASSPFGSDEKLFFGSGTQLSVL.

CDR3 bases: TGTGCCAGCAGCTCGAGGACAGAAGAGACCCAGTACTTC. Encoded protein: CASSSRTEETQYF. The V call is TRBV9, the J call TRBJ2-5; the D gene is possibly TRBD1 (6 bases). This CDR3 spans 13 amino acids. V dropped 4 bases and J dropped 3 bases, with 10 bases sitting between them. Germline lookup yields CDR1 SGDLS and CDR2 YYNGEE.

The V and J genes are TRBV13 and TRBJ2-1, with D possibly matching TRBD2 (5 bases). Germline lookup yields CDR1 PRHDT and CDR2 FYEKMQ (reference sequence). The CDR3 is 18 residues long. With 5 bases removed from V and 5 bases from J, the gap between germline ends came to 25 bases. The CDR3 reads CASSPRGGRLWQHNEQFF. The CDR3 DNA follows: TGTGCCAGCAGCCCACGGGGTGGCAGACTCTGGCAACACAATGAGCAGTTCTTC.

The chain uses TRBV7-2 and TRBJ2-7; 9 nucleotides agree with TRBD1. V lost 1 base and J lost 2; bases outside the gene matches: 6. This CDR3 has 16 amino acids. From germline, CDR1 is SGHTA and CDR2 FQGNSA. Here the CDR3 DNA reads TGTGCCAGCAGCTTAGACGCCGGGACAGGGCCCTACGAGCAGTACTTC. Its protein is CASSLDAGTGPYEQYF. Looking up the rest from reference TRBV7-2 and TRBJ2-7 gives the full variable domain: GAGVSQSPSNKVTEKGKDVELRCDPISGHTALYWYRQSLGQGLEFLIYFQGNSAPDKSGLPSDRFSAERTGGSVSTLTIQRTQQEDSAVYLCASSLDAGTGPYEQYFGPGTRLTVT.

The J gene is TRBJ2-1, the V gene TRBV19; D may be TRBD1 (6 bases). Germline CDR1 and CDR2: LNHDA and SQIVND (reference sequence). V was trimmed by 6 bases and J by 9 bases, leaving 12 bases between them. The CDR3 loop spans 12 amino acids. CDR3 nucleotides: TGTGCCAGTAGACAGGGTGGGAGTGAGCAGTTCTTC. This encodes CASRQGGSEQFF.

The rearrangement links TRBV7-9 to TRBJ1-1; 11 bases map to TRBD1. V lost 1 base and J lost 8; bases outside the gene matches: 6. The V gene's germline CDR1 is SEHNR and CDR2 FQNEAQ (reference sequence). This CDR3 comprises 15 residues. Written as DNA, the CDR3 is TGTGCCAGCAGCTTAGTGGCGGGACAGGGGGGAGAAGCTTTCTTT. Protein product: CASSLVAGQGGEAFF.

This chain uses TRBV10-1 with TRBJ1-2; the D is unclear. Germline assignment: CDR1 WNHNN and CDR2 SYGVQD (reference sequence). This CDR3 region has 13 residues. Between the trimmed V and J ends, which lost 1 base and 7 bases, there was a span of 10 bases. The CDR3 region has the DNA TGCGCCAGCAGTGAGTACGGGAGTTGTGGCTACACCTTC. Translated: CASSEYGSCGYTF.

The V gene is TRBV11-3, the J gene TRBJ2-1; 10 positions match TRBD2. The CDR3 contains 16 residues. Germline trimming cut 0 bases from V and 3 bases from J; bases unmatched to any gene: 2. Germline CDR1 and CDR2: SGHNT and YENEEA. The CDR3 DNA reads as TGTGCCAGCAGCTTAGATGGGACTAGCGTCTACAATGAGCAGTTCTTC. Its protein is CASSLDGTSVYNEQFF.

The V and J genes are TRBV4-3 and TRBJ2-3, with 9 bases identical to TRBD2. CDR1 and CDR2 from the germline V gene are LGHNA and YSLEER. The CDR3 has 18 residues. After removal of 1 base from V and 4 bases from J, the junction contained 12 bases not matched to a gene. The CDR3 is CASSQGTSVSPWADTQYF. The DNA for the CDR3 is TGCGCCAGCAGCCAAGGGACTAGCGTATCCCCCTGGGCAGATACGCAGTATTTT.

Of note for this clone: One junction end does not reproduce the germline sequence, and a read error may be involved. The J gene is TRBJ1-1, the V gene TRBV5-6; the D gene is possibly TRBD1 (5 bases). Germline V lookup: CDR1 SGHDT, CDR2 YYEEEE. The CDR3 totals 15 residues. CDR3 sequence reads: CASSFGPGPNTEAFF. The CDR3 nucleotides are TGTGCCAGCAGCTTTGGGCCAGGGCCTAACACTGAGGCTTTCTTT.

V gene TRBV6-5 combines with J gene TRBJ1-5; D is possibly TRBD1 (5 bases). The CDR3 runs to 15 residues. Germline V lookup: CDR1 MNHEY, CDR2 SVGAGI. V lost 6 bases, J lost 5 bases, and 17 bases lay in between. The CDR3 nucleotides are TGTGCCAGCAGGGTCTCAAGGGGTGTGGATCAGCCCCAGCATTTT. It encodes CASRVSRGVDQPQHF.

The chain combines TRBV10-2 with TRBJ1-1; TRBD1 might be the D (5 bases). The CDR3 runs 12 residues. Trimming cost V 4 bases and J 6 bases, with 9 bases left between them. CDR1 is WSHSY and CDR2 is SAAADI in the germline V gene. The DNA of the CDR3 is TGCGCCAGCAGTGGGGCGGGGCCTGAAGCTTTCTTT. It is translated as CASSGAGPEAFF.

CDR3 loop: CASSSGEFTDTQYF. The CDR3 DNA reads as TGTGCCAGCAGCTCAGGGGAATTCACAGATACGCAGTATTTT. The V and J genes are TRBV7-6 and TRBJ2-3, with D tentatively TRBD1 (6 bases). The CDR3 totals 14 residues. V lost 4 bases, J lost 2 bases, and 10 bases lay in between. Germline-derived CDR1 and CDR2 are SGHVS and FNYEAQ.